The next 21 T cell receptor beta chains were all read from a single sample in a study of cytomegalovirus exposure and HLA in healthy donors. The PCR had 60 Vbeta and 13 Jbeta primers. Generated by immunoSEQ multiplex PCR, the TCRdb table keeps only in-frame clones and is missing some. The data contain about 150,000 clones, 75% to 80% of them singletons. Source material: PBMCs. Every receptor here comes from a woman between 25 and 40 years old in good health and CMV-seronegative.

V and J are TRBV19 and TRBJ1-4, with D tentatively TRBD1 (5 bases). With 0 bases removed from V and 0 bases from J, the gap between germline ends came to 8 bases. The CDR3 sequence is 16 residues long. Germline values: CDR1 LNHDA, CDR2 SQIVND (reference sequence). CDR3 sequence: CASSIDSGATNEKLFF. The CDR3 bases are TGTGCCAGTAGTATAGATTCGGGGGCAACTAATGAAAAACTGTTTTTT.

The chain employs TRBV30 and TRBJ1-5; no firm D call. The CDR3 has 12 residues. Germline V gene lookup returns CDR1 GTSNPN and CDR2 SVGIG (reference sequence). V lost 5 bases to trimming and J lost 4 bases, with 9 bases between them. CDR3 protein: CAWAPQNQPQHF. CDR3 DNA: TGTGCCTGGGCCCCCCAGAATCAGCCCCAGCATTTT.

Only a few counts were recorded for this clone. The gene calls are TRBV11-2 and TRBJ1-5; a weak D match, TRBD1 (5 bases). V lost 5 bases, J lost 4 bases, and 15 bases lay in between. The CDR3 runs 15 residues. Germline-derived CDR1 and CDR2 are SGHAT and FQNNGV. The CDR3, as DNA: TGTGCCAGCAGCCGGGGCCTAGCGGGAAATCAGCCCCAGCATTTT. This codes for CASSRGLAGNQPQHF.

There are a few counts of this clone. The J gene is TRBJ1-1, the V gene TRBV6-1; TRBD1 is a possible D gene (6 bases). V was cut by 0 bases and J by 3 bases, with 11 bases left in between. The CDR3 spans 15 residues. CDR1 MNHNS and CDR2 SASEGT come from the germline V gene. CDR3 bases: TGTGCCAGCAGTGAAGCACGGGGGGCGGACACTGAAGCTTTCTTT. Amino acid sequence: CASSEARGADTEAFF.

The chain recombines TRBV25-1 with TRBJ1-2; 7 positions agree with TRBD1. There are 17 residues in the CDR3. Germline V lookup: CDR1 MGHDK, CDR2 SYGVNS. V dropped 0 bases and J dropped 8; count of bases not matched to a gene: 15. Here the CDR3 reads CASSEYDSPRRGHGYTF. In DNA, the CDR3 is TGTGCCAGCAGTGAATATGACTCCCCTCGTAGGGGGCACGGCTACACCTTC.

The chain combines TRBV6-5 with TRBJ1-2; TRBD1 aligns across 9 bases. The germline V gene has CDR1 MNHEY and CDR2 SVGAGI. The J segment lost 2 bases and the V segment lost 4 bases, leaving 5 bases of the junction unmatched. This CDR3 is built from 15 residues. In DNA, the CDR3 is TGTGCCAGCAGTTGGACAGGGGCGTTAAACTATGGCTACACCTTC. Translating it yields CASSWTGALNYGYTF.

The chain uses TRBV11-2 and TRBJ2-7, with 10 bases aligning to TRBD1. Trimming at V came to 5 bases and at J to 3 bases, leaving 4 bases not matched to a gene. CDR3 length: 14 residues. From germline, CDR1 is SGHAT and CDR2 FQNNGV. The CDR3 sequence is CASSAGQGNYEQYF. CDR3 in DNA: TGTGCCAGCAGCGCGGGACAGGGGAACTACGAGCAGTACTTC. The variable domain in full, with the rest retrieved from reference TRBV11-2 and TRBJ2-7, is EAGVAQSPRYKIIEKRQSVAFWCNPISGHATLYWYQQILGQGPKLLIQFQNNGVVDDSQLPKDRFSAERLKGVDSTLKIQPAKLEDSAVYLCASSAGQGNYEQYFGPGTRLTVT.

The rearrangement joins TRBV6-5 to TRBJ1-6; D remains ambiguous. The germline V gene has CDR1 MNHEY and CDR2 SVGAGI. V was pared by 6 bases and J by 5 bases, with 11 bases between. The CDR3 length is 14 residues. CDR3 bases: TGTGCCAGCAGCCGCCAAGCTAATAATTCACCCCTCCACTTT. Its protein is CASSRQANNSPLHF.

On this clone: This sample includes further DNA sequences coding for the same CDR3. The chain has TRBV5-4 and TRBJ2-5; 9 bases agree with TRBD1. The length of the CDR3 is 15 residues. J was trimmed by 4 bases and V by 5 bases; bases with no gene match: 9. CDR1 and CDR2 from the germline V gene are SGHNT and YYREEE (reference sequence). The CDR3 loop is CASSRTGQGRETQYF. DNA of the CDR3: TGTGCCAGCAGTCGGACGGGACAGGGAAGAGAGACCCAGTACTTC.

The gene calls are TRBV2 and TRBJ2-2, with 7 positions matching TRBD2. CDR1 is SNHLY, CDR2 FYNNEI, per germline. Trimming cost V 1 base and J 7 bases; bases outside gene matches: 6. CDR3 length: 15 amino acids. CDR3 nucleotides: TGTGCCAGCAGTGAAGAGGCAGTAGCGGGCGGGGAGCTGTTTTTT. Translated: CASSEEAVAGGELFF.

CDR3 sequence: CASSLVVNTEAFF. CDR3 DNA sequence: TGTGCCAGCAGTTTGGTAGTGAACACTGAAGCTTTCTTT. This chain uses TRBV27 with TRBJ1-1; D gene ambiguous. The ends were cut back, 3 bases at V and 0 bases at J, with 5 bases in the middle. Germline V CDR1 and CDR2: MNHEY, SMNVEV (reference sequence). CDR3 size: 13 residues.

In DNA form, the CDR3 reads TGTGCCAGCAGTGCCAGCCGTGCAGGGAACAATTCACCCCTCCACTTT. Its translation: CASSASRAGNNSPLHF. The V call is TRBV6-1, the J call TRBJ1-6; TRBD1 might be the D (5 bases). CDR3 length: 16 amino acids. Germline CDR1 MNHNS, CDR2 SASEGT. V was clipped by 4 bases and J by 7 bases, with 17 bases between them.

This rearrangement joins TRBV7-2 to TRBJ1-2, with D uncertain. Germline V gene data show CDR1 as SGHTA and CDR2 as FQGNSA. The V end was cut by 4 bases, the J end by 0 bases, with 6 bases between. The CDR3 loop spans 13 amino acids. The CDR3 is CASSSRANYGYTF. The CDR3 nucleotides read TGTGCCAGCAGCTCCCGAGCTAACTATGGCTACACCTTC. Full variable domain (missing parts from reference TRBV7-2 and TRBJ1-2): GAGVSQSPSNKVTEKGKDVELRCDPISGHTALYWYRQSLGQGLEFLIYFQGNSAPDKSGLPSDRFSAERTGGSVSTLTIQRTQQEDSAVYLCASSSRANYGYTFGSGTRLTVV.

CDR3 sequence (DNA): TGCGCCAGCAGCTTGGCCGGGGTACCAGATACGCAGTATTTT. Translating it yields CASSLAGVPDTQYF. The chain is built from TRBV5-1 and TRBJ2-3, with D maybe TRBD2 (5 bases). V was clipped by 0 bases and J by 4 bases, with 9 bases between them. The CDR3 spans 14 residues. Germline loops: CDR1 SGHRS, CDR2 YFSETQ.

The rearrangement uses TRBV6-5 and TRBJ1-4; 9 positions match TRBD1. V was clipped by 6 bases and J by 7 bases; unmatched bases: 3. The CDR3 has 13 amino acids. CDR1 and CDR2 (germline): MNHEY, SVGAGI. The CDR3 DNA is TGTGCCAGCAGACCGGGACAGGGTGAAAAACTGTTTTTT. Its protein product is CASRPGQGEKLFF.

This clone appeared a single time. The chain couples TRBV13 to TRBJ1-2; 8 bases align to TRBD1. The V gene's germline CDR1 is PRHDT and CDR2 FYEKMQ (reference sequence). J lost 4 bases, V lost 3 bases, and 10 bases had no gene match. This CDR3 has 16 amino acids. The CDR3 nucleotides are TGTGCCAGCAGCTTTATCACAGGGGGAACTGTCTATGGCTACACCTTC. Translation: CASSFITGGTVYGYTF. Drawing the rest from reference TRBV13 and TRBJ1-2, the complete variable domain is AAGVIQSPRHLIKEKRETATLKCYPIPRHDTVYWYQQGPGQDPQFLISFYEKMQSDKGSIPDRFSAQQFSDYHSELNMSSLELGDSALYFCASSFITGGTVYGYTFGSGTRLTVV.

The V call is TRBV29-1, the J call TRBJ2-5, with D perhaps TRBD2 (6 bases). The germline V gene has CDR1 SQVTM and CDR2 ANQGSEA. The V end was cut by 5 bases, the J end by 5 bases, with 24 bases between. The CDR3 has 16 amino acids. This CDR3 reads CSVLGGGFGVSETQYF. In DNA, the CDR3 is TGCAGCGTTCTGGGGGGAGGATTTGGGGTGTCCGAGACCCAGTACTTC.

This clone turned up a few times. The V call is TRBV5-1, the J call TRBJ2-3; 14 bases are shared with TRBD2. Germline V lookup: CDR1 SGHRS, CDR2 YFSETQ. Trimming cost V 5 bases and J 0 bases; bases outside gene matches: 11. This CDR3 has 19 residues. The CDR3 DNA reads TGCGCCAGCAGTCCAAGACTAGCGGGGGGGCCTAAGAGCACAGATACGCAGTATTTT. This gives the protein CASSPRLAGGPKSTDTQYF.

The CDR3 sequence: CSAWEGINTEAFF. The CDR3 DNA reads as TGCAGCGCTTGGGAGGGGATTAACACTGAAGCTTTCTTT. The chain recombines TRBV29-1 with TRBJ1-1; D may be TRBD1 (5 bases). V was shortened by 7 bases and J by 2 bases, with 14 bases between the two germline ends. Germline V gene data show CDR1 as SQVTM and CDR2 as ANQGSEA. The CDR3 sequence is 13 residues long.

The table lists this clone with a count of one. The chain uses TRBV14 and TRBJ2-3, with D maybe TRBD1 (5 bases). CDR1 and CDR2 from the germline V gene are SGHDN and FVKESK. This CDR3 comprises 11 residues. Trimming took 4 bases from V and 6 from J, leaving 5 bases between them. For the CDR3, the DNA is TGTGCCAGCAGCCCAGGGGATACGCAGTATTTT. This encodes CASSPGDTQYF.

The rearrangement uses TRBV19 and TRBJ1-2; a weak D match, TRBD1 (6 bases). Germline assignment: CDR1 LNHDA and CDR2 SQIVND (reference sequence). V was pared by 3 bases and J by 8 bases, with 13 bases between. The CDR3 consists of 13 residues. CDR3 sequence: CASSMANRDGYTF. CDR3 nucleotide sequence: TGTGCCAGTAGTATGGCTAACAGGGACGGCTACACCTTC.